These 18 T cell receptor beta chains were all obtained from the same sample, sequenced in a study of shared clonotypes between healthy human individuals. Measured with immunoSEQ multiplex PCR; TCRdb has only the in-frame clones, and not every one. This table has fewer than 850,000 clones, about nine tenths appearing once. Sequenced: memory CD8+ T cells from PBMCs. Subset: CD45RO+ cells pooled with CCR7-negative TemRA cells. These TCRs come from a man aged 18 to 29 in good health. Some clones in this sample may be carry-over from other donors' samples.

CDR3 sequence reads: CASTGTSGRAQYEQYF. The DNA of the CDR3 is TGTGCCAGCACCGGGACTAGCGGGAGGGCCCAGTACGAGCAGTACTTC. This chain connects TRBV2 to TRBJ2-7; 16 bases are a match to TRBD2. The V gene's germline CDR1 is SNHLY and CDR2 FYNNEI. The CDR3 length is 16 residues. J lost 4 bases, V lost 7 bases, and 7 bases had no gene match.

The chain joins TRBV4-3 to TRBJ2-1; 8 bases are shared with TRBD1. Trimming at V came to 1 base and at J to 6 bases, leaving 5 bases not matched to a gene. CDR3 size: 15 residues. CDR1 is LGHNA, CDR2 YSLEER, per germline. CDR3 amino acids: CASSQGQGAGNEQFF. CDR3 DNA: TGCGCCAGCAGCCAAGGGCAGGGGGCTGGCAATGAGCAGTTCTTC.

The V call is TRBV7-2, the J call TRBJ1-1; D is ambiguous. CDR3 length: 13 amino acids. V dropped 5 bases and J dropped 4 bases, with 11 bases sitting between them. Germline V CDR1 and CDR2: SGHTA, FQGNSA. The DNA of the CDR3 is TGTGCCAGCAGCCCCTCGTCGGTCACTGAAGCTTTCTTT. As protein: CASSPSSVTEAFF.

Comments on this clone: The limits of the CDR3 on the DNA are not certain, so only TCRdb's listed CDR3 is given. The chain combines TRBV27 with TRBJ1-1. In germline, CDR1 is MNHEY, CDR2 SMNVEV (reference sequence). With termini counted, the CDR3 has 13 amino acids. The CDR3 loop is CASSFGRVGPGTF.

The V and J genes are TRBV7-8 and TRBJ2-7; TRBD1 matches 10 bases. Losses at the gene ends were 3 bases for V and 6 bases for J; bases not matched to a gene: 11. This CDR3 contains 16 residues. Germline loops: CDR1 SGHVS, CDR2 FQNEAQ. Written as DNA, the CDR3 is TGTGCCAGCAGCTTGTCGACAGGGGGCTTGTTGGGCGAGCAGTACTTC. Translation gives CASSLSTGGLLGEQYF. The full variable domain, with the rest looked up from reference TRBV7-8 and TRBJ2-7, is GAGVSQSPRYKVAKRGQDVALRCDPISGHVSLFWYQQALGQGPEFLTYFQNEAQLDKSGLPSDRFFAERPEGSVSTLKIQRTQQEDSAVYLCASSLSTGGLLGEQYFGPGTRLTVT.

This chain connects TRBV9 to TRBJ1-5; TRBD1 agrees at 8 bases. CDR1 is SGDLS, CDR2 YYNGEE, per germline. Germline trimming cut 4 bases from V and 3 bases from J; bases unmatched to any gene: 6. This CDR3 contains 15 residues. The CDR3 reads CASSSGQGHNQPQHF. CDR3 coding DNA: TGTGCCAGCAGCTCTGGACAGGGACACAATCAGCCCCAGCATTTT.

CDR3 coding DNA: TGTGCCAGCAGTGGGATGGGGAAAGATGGTTTAGGTGAAGCTTTCTTT. Its protein is CASSGMGKDGLGEAFF. The rearrangement links TRBV9 to TRBJ1-1; D gene unclear. Trimming left V 5 bases short and J 7 bases short, with 24 bases between. The CDR3 consists of 16 residues. Germline values: CDR1 SGDLS, CDR2 YYNGEE.

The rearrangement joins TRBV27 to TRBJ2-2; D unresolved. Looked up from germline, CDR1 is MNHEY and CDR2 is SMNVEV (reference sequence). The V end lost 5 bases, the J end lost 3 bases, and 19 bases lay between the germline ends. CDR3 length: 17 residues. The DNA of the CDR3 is TGTGCCAGCAGTCCATACCCGTTCCCCTCGGACACCGGGGAGCTGTTTTTT. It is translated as CASSPYPFPSDTGELFF.

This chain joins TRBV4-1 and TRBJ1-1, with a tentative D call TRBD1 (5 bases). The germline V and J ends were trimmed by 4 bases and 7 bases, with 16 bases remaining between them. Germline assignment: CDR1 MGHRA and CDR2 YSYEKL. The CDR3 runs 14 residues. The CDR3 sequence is CASSPGTRLSEAFF. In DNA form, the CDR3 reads TGCGCCAGCAGCCCAGGGACCCGTCTTAGTGAAGCTTTCTTT.

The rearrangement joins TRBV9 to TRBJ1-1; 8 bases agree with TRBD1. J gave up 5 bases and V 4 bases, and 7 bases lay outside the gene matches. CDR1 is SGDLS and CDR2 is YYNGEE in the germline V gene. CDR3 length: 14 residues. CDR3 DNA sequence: TGTGCCAGCAGCCAAAGACAGGGGATGACTGAAGCTTTCTTT. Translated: CASSQRQGMTEAFF.

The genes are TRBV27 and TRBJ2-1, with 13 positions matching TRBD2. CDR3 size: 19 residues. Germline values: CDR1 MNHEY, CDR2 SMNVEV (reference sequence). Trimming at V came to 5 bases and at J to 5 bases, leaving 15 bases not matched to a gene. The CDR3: CASSPQPLTSGRLDNEQFF. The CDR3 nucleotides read TGTGCCAGCAGTCCCCAGCCGCTGACTAGCGGGAGGCTAGACAATGAGCAGTTCTTC.

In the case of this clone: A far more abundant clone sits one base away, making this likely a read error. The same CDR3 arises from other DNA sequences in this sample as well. CDR3 loop: CASSDRDTGELFF. For the CDR3, the DNA is TGTGCCAGCAGTGACCGGGACACCGGGGAGCTGTTTTTT. The chain has TRBV6-4 and TRBJ2-2; D is unresolved. Germline loops: CDR1 MRHNA, CDR2 SNTAGT. Trimming left V 2 bases short and J 3 bases short, with 4 bases between. This CDR3 contains 13 residues.

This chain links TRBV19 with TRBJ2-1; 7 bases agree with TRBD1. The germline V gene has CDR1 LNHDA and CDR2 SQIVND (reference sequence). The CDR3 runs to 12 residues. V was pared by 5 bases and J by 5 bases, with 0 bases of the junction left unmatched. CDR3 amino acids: CASSGTDNEQFF. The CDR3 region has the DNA TGTGCCAGTAGTGGGACAGACAATGAGCAGTTCTTC.

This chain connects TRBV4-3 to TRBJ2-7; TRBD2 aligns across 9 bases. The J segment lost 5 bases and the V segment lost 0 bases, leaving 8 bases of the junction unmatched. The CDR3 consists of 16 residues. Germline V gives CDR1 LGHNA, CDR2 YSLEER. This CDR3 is CASSQDRGTSSHEQYF. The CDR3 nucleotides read TGCGCCAGCAGCCAAGATCGAGGGACTAGCAGCCACGAGCAGTACTTC.

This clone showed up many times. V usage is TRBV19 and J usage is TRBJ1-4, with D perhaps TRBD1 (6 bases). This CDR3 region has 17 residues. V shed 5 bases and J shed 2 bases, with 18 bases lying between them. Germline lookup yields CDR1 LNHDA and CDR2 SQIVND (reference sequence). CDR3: CASSSRNTGSTNEKLFF. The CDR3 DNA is TGTGCCAGTAGTTCCCGAAACACAGGGTCGACTAATGAAAAACTGTTTTTT.

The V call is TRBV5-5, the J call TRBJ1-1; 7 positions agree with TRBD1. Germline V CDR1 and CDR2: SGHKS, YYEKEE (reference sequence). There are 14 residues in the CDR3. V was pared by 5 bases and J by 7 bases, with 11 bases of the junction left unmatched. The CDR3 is CASSLTTGWDEAFF. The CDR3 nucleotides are TGTGCCAGCAGTCTCACGACAGGGTGGGATGAAGCTTTCTTT.

The CDR3 loop is CASSVEQYF. The CDR3 coding sequence is TGTGCCAGCAGTGTCGAGCAGTACTTC. V and J are TRBV6-5 and TRBJ2-7; unclear D gene. Trimming cost V 5 bases and J 6 bases, with 2 bases left between them. This CDR3 is 9 amino acids long. Germline CDR1 reads MNHEY; CDR2 reads SVGAGI.

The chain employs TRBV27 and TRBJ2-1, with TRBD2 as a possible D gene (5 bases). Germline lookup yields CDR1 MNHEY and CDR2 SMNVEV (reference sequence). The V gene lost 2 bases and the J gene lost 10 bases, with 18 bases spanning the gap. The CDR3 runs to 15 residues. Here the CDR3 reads CASSLVTAAWEEQFF. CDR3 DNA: TGTGCCAGCAGTTTAGTTACAGCGGCGTGGGAGGAGCAGTTCTTC.